This T cell receptor (beta chain) comes out of a study of tumor-infiltrating lymphocytes in localized non-small cell lung cancer. Across the whole study: Resected tumor was paired with non-adjacent uninvolved lung from the same patient.

Assay: immunoSEQ multiplex PCR; the TCRdb copy retains only in-frame clones and omits some. The data contain about 17,000 clones, 75% to 85% of them seen just once; the ten biggest clones take up 10%. This receptor was obtained from a human donor with non-small cell lung cancer. The specimen was uninvolved lung tissue not adjacent to the tumor.

The CDR3 reads CASSLGGGTDTQYF. As DNA, the CDR3 is TGTGCCAGCAGCTTAGGTGGTGGGACAGATACGCAGTATTTT. The chain is built from TRBV11-2 and TRBJ2-3; D unclear. The germline V gene encodes CDR1 SGHAT and CDR2 FQNNGV. This CDR3 has 14 residues. V was pared by 1 base and J by 3 bases, with 8 bases between.